This TCR beta chain was profiled in a study of vaccination and CD4 T cells after COVID-19. Germline assignment: CDR1 SGHVS and CDR2 FNYEAQ. Trimming shortened V by 2 bases and J by 0 bases, and 9 bases separated the two germline ends. The CDR3 is 15 amino acids. Time point denoted: late sampling 161 to 241 days after vaccination in three convalescent patients. Indicated treatment: roughly 11-day PBMC culture with coronavirus spike peptide pools or control peptides (ViraFEST assay). Points on this clonotype: Its antigen is currently unknown.

Scientists ran DNA taken from cultured CD4+ T cells through the Oncomine TCR Beta short-read assay for sequencing. TCRdb recomputed calls from the PCR reads with MiXCR, one row per CDR3 protein. This table has 20,000 to 25,000 distinct CDR3 sequences, 30% to 35% appearing once. This sequence originates from a human donor who had recovered from COVID-19. The chain combines TRBV7-6 with TRBJ2-3; the D is unclear. The sample consisted of CD4+ T cells from blood, cultured in vitro, taken about 7 months after SARS-CoV-2 vaccination. The CDR3 protein is CASSLFRQSTDTQYF. In DNA form, the CDR3 reads TGTGCCAGCAGCTTATTTCGTCAGAGCACAGATACGCAGTATTTT.